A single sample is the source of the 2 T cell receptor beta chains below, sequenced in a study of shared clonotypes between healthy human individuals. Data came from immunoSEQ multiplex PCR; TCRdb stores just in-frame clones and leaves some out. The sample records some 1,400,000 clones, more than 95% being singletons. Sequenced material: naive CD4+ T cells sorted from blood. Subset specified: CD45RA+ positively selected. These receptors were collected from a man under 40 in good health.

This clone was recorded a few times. CDR3 DNA: TGTGCCAGCAGTGCGACAGGGGGAGGGGTTAATCAGCCCCAGCATTTT. Protein sequence: CASSATGGGVNQPQHF. The chain links TRBV6-1 to TRBJ1-5, with 9 bases matching TRBD1. V shed 4 bases, J shed 4 bases, and the junction held 8 bases outside the gene matches. The CDR3 length is 16 residues. The germline gives CDR1 MNHNS, CDR2 SASEGT.

CDR3 DNA sequence: TGTGCCAGCAGCTCCTTAGCGGGATCCGGGGAGCTGTTTTTT. Translation gives CASSSLAGSGELFF. The chain employs TRBV7-3 and TRBJ2-2, with 8 bases matching TRBD2. The CDR3 extends over 14 amino acids. Germline values: CDR1 SGHTA, CDR2 FQGTGA. The junction had 4 bases not matched to a gene; V was cut back by 4 bases and J by 6 bases.